This T cell receptor beta chain is from a study of human T cells and chemical hapten exposure. Study-wide context: Upper-back patch tests with 0.01% DPC were read at 6 days.

Methods used by the authors: Across samples, TCR counts had a median of roughly 97,000 and ranged from roughly 23,224 to 690,600. TCRdb ran MiXCR on the RACE reads and lists one entry per CDR3 protein. TCRdb's processing, not the authors' own work, is the source of the V and J calls. Among approximately 340,000 distinct CDR3 sequences, under 8% were seen once, and the ten largest hold 8% to 9%. Trimming took 2 bases from V and 1 from J, leaving 8 bases between them. This CDR3 spans 14 amino acids. Germline loops: CDR1 MNHEY, CDR2 SVGAGI. Time point: patch test 1, 2 weeks after DPC sensitization. As for treatment: therapeutic diphenylcyclopropenone sensitization with weekly scalp DPC.

This TCR came from a woman aged 18-29 years with alopecia areata. Some clones in this sample may be carry-over from other donors' samples. This chain connects TRBV6-5 to TRBJ2-5; D is perhaps TRBD1 (5 bases). The specimen was whole blood, collected in connection with sensitization to the hapten diphenylcyclopropenone (DPC). The CDR3 loop is CASSYPDSQETQYF. Here the CDR3 DNA reads TGTGCCAGCAGTTACCCTGACAGCCAAGAGACCCAGTACTTC.